One and the same sample provided the 13 T cell receptor beta chains below, sequenced in a study of OX40 agonist ivuxolimab in advanced cancers. Data came from immunoSEQ multiplex PCR; TCRdb stores just in-frame clones and leaves some out. The data contain about 54,000 clones, approximately 90% of them singletons. The sample in question was CD4+ or CD8+ T cells sorted from blood, obtained in a trial of the OX40 agonist ivuxolimab. Receptor source: an adult with an advanced solid tumor such as melanoma, head and neck, liver or kidney cancer.

The chain recombines TRBV27 with TRBJ1-1; D is unresolved. The CDR3 contains 12 residues. CDR1 MNHEY and CDR2 SMNVEV come from the germline V gene (reference sequence). Trimming took 5 bases from V and 3 from J, leaving 7 bases between them. The CDR3 protein is CASSLSDTEAFF. In DNA, the CDR3 is TGTGCCAGCAGTCTTTCAGACACTGAAGCTTTCTTT.

The chain joins TRBV28 to TRBJ1-1, with no clear D. The germline CDR1 and CDR2 sequences are MDHEN and SYDVKM. The germline V and J ends were trimmed by 10 bases and 8 bases, with 17 bases remaining between them. CDR3 length equals 12 residues. CDR3 DNA: TGTGCCACCGAGACCAGTAGAGGGGAAGCTTTCTTT. Amino acids: CATETSRGEAFF. Full variable domain (rest looked up from reference TRBV28 and TRBJ1-1): DVKVTQSSRYLVKRTGEKVFLECVQDMDHENMFWYRQDPGLGLRLIYFSYDVKMKEKGDIPEGYSVSREKKERFSLILESASTNQTSMYLCATETSRGEAFFGQGTRLTVV.

The chain is built from TRBV2 and TRBJ2-7, with 9 bases lining up with TRBD1. Losses at the gene ends were 6 bases for V and 3 bases for J; bases not matched to a gene: 9. Germline lookup yields CDR1 SNHLY and CDR2 FYNNEI. The CDR3 is 15 residues long. The CDR3 region is CASSPDRGSRYEQYF. In nucleotides, the CDR3 is TGTGCCAGCAGCCCGGACAGGGGATCTCGCTACGAGCAGTACTTC.

This sequence joins TRBV6-5 and TRBJ2-3; D gene unclear. V was clipped by 6 bases and J by 0 bases, with 10 bases between them. This CDR3 region has 14 residues. Germline CDR1 and CDR2: MNHEY and SVGAGI. The CDR3: CASRNGLSTDTQYF. The CDR3 DNA reads TGTGCCAGCAGAAACGGGTTGAGCACAGATACGCAGTATTTT.

CDR3 DNA sequence: TGTGCCAGCAGCTTAAACGCGGACAGCTCCTACGAGCAGTACTTC. As protein: CASSLNADSSYEQYF. This rearrangement joins TRBV11-3 to TRBJ2-7; a weak D match, TRBD1 (6 bases). Germline V gene data show CDR1 as SGHNT and CDR2 as YENEEA. The length of the CDR3 is 15 residues. Trimming removed 2 bases from V and 0 bases from J, with 11 bases in between.

The chain has TRBV5-1 and TRBJ2-3; D unclear. CDR1 SGHRS and CDR2 YFSETQ come from the germline V gene. The V gene lost 9 bases and the J gene lost 1 base, with 9 bases spanning the gap. This CDR3 comprises 12 residues. As DNA, the CDR3 is TGCGCCAATATCGGGCGCACAGATACGCAGTATTTT. Translation: CANIGRTDTQYF.

V usage is TRBV7-2 and J usage is TRBJ1-1; D unclear. Germline-derived CDR1 and CDR2 are SGHTA and FQGNSA. This CDR3 contains 14 residues. Trimming cost V 3 bases and J 1 base, with 9 bases left between them. The CDR3 loop is CASSLVRANTEAFF. For the CDR3, the DNA is TGTGCCAGCAGCTTGGTCCGGGCGAACACTGAAGCTTTCTTT.

The rearrangement joins TRBV11-2 to TRBJ2-1, with D unresolved. Trimming shortened V by 1 base and J by 4 bases, and 14 bases separated the two germline ends. CDR1 is SGHAT, CDR2 FQNNGV, per germline. This CDR3 has 16 residues. CDR3 protein: CASSLGSSPSYNEQFF. The CDR3 DNA is TGTGCCAGCAGCTTAGGGTCCAGTCCGTCATACAATGAGCAGTTCTTC.

This chain links TRBV6-5 with TRBJ1-6; TRBD1 agrees at 8 bases. This CDR3 region has 15 residues. CDR1 is MNHEY, CDR2 SVGAGI, per germline. With V trimmed by 5 bases and J by 10 bases, 10 bases remained unmatched. Here the CDR3 reads CASSRTGSLRSPLHF. The CDR3 DNA sequence: TGTGCCAGCAGTAGGACAGGGAGCCTTCGGTCACCCCTCCACTTT.

The V call is TRBV10-1, the J call TRBJ2-2; no definite D call. The germline V and J ends were trimmed by 0 bases and 0 bases, with 5 bases remaining between them. CDR1 is WNHNN and CDR2 is SYGVQD in the germline V gene (reference sequence). The CDR3 is 15 amino acids. The CDR3 DNA reads TGCGCCAGCAGTGAGTCCGGCTCGAACACCGGGGAGCTGTTTTTT. The encoded protein is CASSESGSNTGELFF.

This rearrangement joins TRBV5-1 to TRBJ2-3, with TRBD2 matching over 7 bases. The germline CDR1 and CDR2 sequences are SGHRS and YFSETQ. This CDR3 is 15 amino acids long. Unmatched junction bases numbered 8, after V lost 0 bases and J lost 7 bases. CDR3 protein: CASSLDGGTLNTQYF. The CDR3 DNA is TGCGCCAGCAGCTTGGACGGGGGGACCTTAAATACGCAGTATTTT.

CDR3: CASSLAGTGGANVLTF. The CDR3 DNA follows: TGCGCCAGCAGCTTGGCCGGGACAGGCGGGGCCAACGTCCTGACTTTC. The chain couples TRBV5-1 to TRBJ2-6; 8 nucleotides line up with TRBD1. V lost 0 bases to trimming and J lost 4 bases; unmatched junction nucleotides: 3. Looked up from germline, CDR1 is SGHRS and CDR2 is YFSETQ. The CDR3 sequence is 16 residues long.

CDR3 nucleotides: TGTGCCAGCAGCGTAGGTACAGGACCCCAAGAGACCCAGTACTTC. This encodes CASSVGTGPQETQYF. The genes are TRBV9 and TRBJ2-5, with D perhaps TRBD1 (5 bases). Germline CDR1 is SGDLS and CDR2 is YYNGEE. CDR3 length: 15 amino acids. Trimming removed 0 bases from V and 1 base from J, with 10 bases in between.